The source of this T cell receptor beta chain is a study of cytomegalovirus exposure and HLA in healthy donors (dated by TCRdb to 2017 to 2019). Turning to the overall study: An earlier analysis of roughly 500 of the donors reported approximately 280 Gb of sequence data and 117 million unique TCR beta sequences obtained from some 200 million T cells. Approximately 310 gigabases of sequencing data and some 85 million unique TCR sequences were included in an early release covering over 600 HLA-typed donors. Of the approximately 400 genotyped donors, around 81% fell in the genetic ancestry cluster associated with self-reported Caucasian donors. The aim of the study was to test whether cataloging public T cell receptors could identify signatures of past pathogen exposure. The T cell repertoires of 666 subjects were profiled by immunosequencing and related to cytomegalovirus serostatus. A separate validation cohort of 90 to 150 different subjects was used in addition to the approximately 700-subject first cohort. The study combined high-throughput TCR immunosequencing, statistical association of individual TCRs with disease status, and machine learning to predict cytomegalovirus infection status. In a later analysis, previously published TCR beta repertoires from about 640 donors were re-analyzed and high-resolution HLA genotyping was added so that TCR occurrence patterns could be studied. Rather than using new phenotypic data, the later analysis identified candidate immune exposures from TCR beta sequences and from how often those sequences occurred across donors. An earlier analysis of 450 to 750 of the donors used high-throughput TCR beta sequencing to judge whether each TCR beta V gene segment behaved as functional or pseudogenic. Alongside the repertoire data, information on donor age, sex, ethnicity and CMV serostatus was compiled. In a later genetic analysis, genome-wide SNP genotypes for about 55% of the roughly 670 donors were used, and that subset was treated as a discovery cohort. Every discovery cohort repertoire had been produced on one sequencing platform. Both class I and class II loci were covered by HLA typing, at four-digit resolution. The number of typed donors differed by locus: roughly 629-640 for A, B, C, DRB1 and DQB1; 500 to 550 for DQA1; approximately 600 for DPA1; and roughly 450 for DPB1. Roughly 5 DR-DQ haplotypes were handled as single units for association and clustering, since linkage in the cohort was strong. Among a few hundred genotyped donors of the cohort, an average of approximately 250,000 unique TCR beta nucleotide sequences were sequenced per donor, around 18% of them non-productive. Results the study describes overall, beyond this receptor: A further reported finding was that TCR beta sequences accurately predicted the HLA-A and HLA-B alleles for most subjects in the first cohort. V-gene and J-gene trimming of TCR beta chains was associated with a missense DCLRE1C variant in a later genetic analysis, and the association was replicated in an independent cohort. In an earlier analysis of roughly 560 of the donors, most TCR beta V segments were observed in productive rearrangements about 87% or about 30% of the time, broadly matching IMGT annotations. It was suggested by the authors that the approach could potentially be generalized to other disease states and immunological phenotypes. Correlated functional status among segregating V segments might be attributable to linkage disequilibrium, but an unknown experimental factor could not be ruled out. According to a later analysis, TCR association rates differed among HLA loci, with DRB1 alleles showing the most associated TCRs and HLA-C alleles showing the fewest. Strong co-occurrence of HLA alleles, especially DR and DQ, made assigning TCR associations to individual alleles difficult. The 87-base-pair reads could not distinguish some IMGT-functional V segments, including TRBV6-2 and TRBV6-3, so those segments were excluded. For the cohort, immune exposure information was limited to CMV serostatus. Because HLA typing was unavailable for some donors at each locus, only the typed subset was used in association tests. In a later analysis, HLA-associated TCR beta chains were found to be more clonally expanded and to have lower generation probabilities than equally common non-associated chains. Several of the top co-occurrence clusters appeared to be linked to parvovirus B19, influenza, CMV and Epstein-Barr virus, according to a later analysis. A cluster of highly shared sequence variants was judged likely to be a technical artifact of the sequencing pipeline. Specific HLA alleles were associated with over 15,000 TCR beta sequences at a false discovery rate of 0.05 in a later analysis. In this cohort, only TCR beta chains were sequenced, and detectable features were limited by the absence of alpha or paired-chain data. The study gave a list of under 200 TCR beta chains associated with cytomegalovirus. The classifier was reported to diagnose cytomegalovirus status with high specificity and sensitivity in both the original and validation cohorts. Some 15 rarely observed V segments, including chromosome 9 orphons, were excluded from the earlier analysis of 550 to 700 of the donors because counts were too low. Three of the identified cytomegalovirus-associated TCR beta chains were confirmed in vitro to be specific for cytomegalovirus antigens. Most CMV-associated TCR beta chains appeared to be HLA-restricted in a later analysis, and the HLA associations seemed to be driven largely by CMV exposure. Across donors, most TCR sequences were observed very rarely, whereas some public TCRs were present in many individuals. Sequencing depth was assumed to be roughly uniform across donors in the presence/absence analyses, though that assumption may not hold. Compared with the roughly 670-donor mean, donors in an Asian-associated ancestry cluster had fewer N-insertions in productive TCRs, according to a later genetic analysis.

Details on this clone: Which antigen it targets is not known. One junction end disagrees with the germline gene, perhaps due to a read error.

The cohort was made up of 650 to 700 healthy bone marrow donors. At the time of sampling, all cohort members were nominally healthy, though unrecorded immune exposures were likely present. The donor was CMV seronegative and belonged to the group of 320 or so seronegative cohort members. A peripheral blood sample was collected from each donor, and TCR beta sequencing was performed on peripheral blood mononuclear cells. Genomic DNA extraction from the blood cell samples was performed with the Qiagen DNeasy Blood Extraction Kit. The library was obtained by the immunoSEQ multiplex PCR assay. For the multiplex PCR, a mixture combining 60 forward primers for TCR Vbeta segments and 13 reverse primers for TCR Jbeta segments was used. The CDR3 region of rearranged TCR beta genes was amplified from genomic DNA by a multiplex PCR assay. The amplified TCR beta libraries were sequenced on the Illumina HiSeq System as 87-base-pair reads. Processing in the source paper ran as follows. In a later analysis, tens of millions of unique TCR beta chains were counted across the 500 to 850 repertoires, and around 11 million of these chains were shared by at least two donors. Raw reads were error-corrected and collapsed into unique sequences with a nearest-neighbor algorithm that merged closely related sequences to remove PCR and sequencing errors. V, D and J gene segments were assigned by aligning CDR3 sequences to IMGT reference sequences. Each retained sequence needed at least a six-nucleotide match to both a V gene segment and a J gene segment. Rearrangements were classified as productive when the CDR3 lacked stop codons and remained in frame with V and J, and all other rearrangements were classified as non-productive. Following IMGT convention, CDR3 was defined as the stretch from the second conserved V-encoded cysteine up to the conserved J-encoded phenylalanine. In an earlier analysis of around 540 of the donors, sequences lacking an unambiguous match to a single V gene segment were excluded. An earlier analysis of some 500 of the donors classified V segments as functional when productive rearrangements were above 56.7% and as segregating when the standard deviation between donors was above 5%. A statistical classification framework was built to diagnose cytomegalovirus status from the catalog of TCR beta chain sequences. In a later analysis, TCR nucleotide sequences were compared against IMGT/GENE-DB human TR gene sequences so that V and J genes could be assigned. A later analysis assigned CDR3 sequences and most-parsimonious VDJ recombination scenarios with the TCRdist pipeline. In a later analysis, each TCR beta chain was defined by its CDR3 amino acid sequence together with its V-gene family, and reads lacking a unique V-gene family were excluded. As a way to deal with suspected cross-contamination and a sequencing artifact, a later analysis dropped under 600 nucleotide sequences that were highly shared and had low generation probability. A later analysis calculated a clonal expansion index for each public chain from normalized within-repertoire ranks of inferred template counts. In a later analysis, generation probabilities were computed with a VDJ recombination model fitted to out-of-frame rearrangements, and the resulting probabilities were checked against IGoR. In a later analysis, hypergeometric tests were used to score TCR-TCR, TCR-HLA and TCR-CMV co-occurrence, with a repertoire-size bias correction applied to TCR pairs. A later analysis estimated false discovery rates by permuting HLA or CMV assignments 20 times. In a later analysis, co-occurring TCRs were grouped using DBSCAN, and TCRdist sequence similarity was added for clustering within HLA-allele-positive subsets. For co-occurrence clustering, repertoires with fewer than 30,000 or more than 120,000 public chains were excluded, along with four to six repertoires with anomalous nucleotide sharing. Here the immuneACCESS table is served through TCRdb, limited to in-frame sequences with V and J called. Missing clones are a known gap in these copies; in checked studies unresolved V genes cover under half, and the rest lacks a known reason. That table supplies the V and J calls and clone size; D and trimming were determined from the DNA. A total of 85,000 to 110,000 clones appear in this sample, around two thirds of them only once. Clones ranked in the top ten supply approximately 3.5% of the sample.

From cysteine to phenylalanine, the CDR3 is 17 amino acids long. Solely the CDR3 DNA is kept, with 51 bases framed from the first base. CDR1 SQVTM and CDR2 ANQGSEA were looked up in the germline V gene. This TCR derives from a woman aged 45-59 years in good health and CMV-seronegative. The V and J genes are TRBV29-1 and TRBJ2-5; confidence is insufficient to name the D gene. The better agreement between TRBJ2-7 and the DNA end casts doubt on the J call. Sequenced: PBMCs. Here is the DNA: TGCAGCGCTGAAGTTGAAAACTGGAGATTAAGCTCCTACGAGCAGTACTTC. Its protein is CSAEVENWRLSSYEQYF.